This T cell receptor beta chain was documented in a study of T cells after posttransplantation cyclophosphamide. This CDR3 has 13 residues. Unmatched junction bases numbered 2, after V lost 6 bases and J lost 1 base. Germline-derived CDR1 and CDR2 are SQVTM and ANQGSEA. The naive gate required viable CD3+CD4+ or CD3+CD8+ cells with CCR7+CD45RA+CD45RO-CD95-CD27+CD28+ phenotype. Libraries were prepared by immunoSEQ multiplex PCR; TCRdb keeps only in-frame clonotypes and omits some of them. The sample carries fewer than 40,000 clones, around nine tenths recorded once. The chain carries TRBV29-1 and TRBJ1-1, with 10 bases matching TRBD1. The sample comprised naive CD4+ T cells sorted from PBMCs. The clonotype was recovered from a woman aged 55-70 years in good health, CMV-negative, and a related stem cell transplant donor. This chain's CDR3 is CSVGQGTNTEAFF. The CDR3 nucleotides read TGCAGCGTGGGACAGGGGACGAACACTGAAGCTTTCTTT.